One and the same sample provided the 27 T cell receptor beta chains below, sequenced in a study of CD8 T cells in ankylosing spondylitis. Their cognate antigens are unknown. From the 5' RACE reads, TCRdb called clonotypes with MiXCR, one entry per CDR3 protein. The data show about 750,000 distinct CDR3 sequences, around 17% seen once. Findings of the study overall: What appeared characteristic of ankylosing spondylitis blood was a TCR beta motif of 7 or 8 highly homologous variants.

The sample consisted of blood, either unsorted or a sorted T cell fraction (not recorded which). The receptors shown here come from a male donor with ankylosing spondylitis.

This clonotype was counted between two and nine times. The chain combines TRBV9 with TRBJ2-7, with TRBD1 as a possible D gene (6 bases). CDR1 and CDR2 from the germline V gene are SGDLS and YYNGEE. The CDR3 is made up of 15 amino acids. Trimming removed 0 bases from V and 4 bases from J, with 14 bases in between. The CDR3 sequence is CASSVAPGQTYEQYF. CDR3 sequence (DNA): TGTGCCAGCAGCGTAGCACCGGGACAAACATACGAGCAGTACTTC.

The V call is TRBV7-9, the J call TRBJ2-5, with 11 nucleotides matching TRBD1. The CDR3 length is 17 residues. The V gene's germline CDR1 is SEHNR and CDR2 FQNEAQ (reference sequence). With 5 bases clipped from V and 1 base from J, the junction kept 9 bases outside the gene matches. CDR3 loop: CASSLLGDRGVQETQYF. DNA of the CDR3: TGTGCCAGCAGCCTCCTCGGGGACAGGGGGGTCCAAGAGACCCAGTACTTC.

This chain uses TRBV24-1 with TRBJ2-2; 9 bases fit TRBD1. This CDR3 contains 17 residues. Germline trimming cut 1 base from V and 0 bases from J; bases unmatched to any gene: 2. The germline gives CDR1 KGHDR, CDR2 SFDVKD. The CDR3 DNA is TGTGCCACCAGTGATTTCGGGACAGGGACGAACACCGGGGAGCTGTTTTTT. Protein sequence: CATSDFGTGTNTGELFF.

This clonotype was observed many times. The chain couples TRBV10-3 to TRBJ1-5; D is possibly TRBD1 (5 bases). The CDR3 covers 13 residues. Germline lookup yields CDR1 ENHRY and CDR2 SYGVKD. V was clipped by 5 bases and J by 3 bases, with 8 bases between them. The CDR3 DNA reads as TGTGCCATCAGTCAGGGTCTCAATCAGCCCCAGCATTTT. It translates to CAISQGLNQPQHF.

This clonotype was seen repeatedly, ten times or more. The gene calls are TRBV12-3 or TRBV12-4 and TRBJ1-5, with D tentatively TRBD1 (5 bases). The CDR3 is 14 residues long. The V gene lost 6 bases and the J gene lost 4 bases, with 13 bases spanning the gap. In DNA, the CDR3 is TGTGCCAGCAGCCCTATCGGGGGGAATCAGCCCCAGCATTTT. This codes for CASSPIGGNQPQHF.

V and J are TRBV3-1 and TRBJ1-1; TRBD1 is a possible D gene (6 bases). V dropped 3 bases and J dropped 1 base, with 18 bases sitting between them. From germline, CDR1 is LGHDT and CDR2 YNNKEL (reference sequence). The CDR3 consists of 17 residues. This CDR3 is CASSQATGIAKNTEAFF. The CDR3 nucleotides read TGTGCCAGCAGCCAGGCAACAGGGATAGCTAAGAACACTGAAGCTTTCTTT.

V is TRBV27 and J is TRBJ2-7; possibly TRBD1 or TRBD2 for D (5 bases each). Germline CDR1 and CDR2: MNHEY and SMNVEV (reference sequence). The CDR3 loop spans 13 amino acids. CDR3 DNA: TGTGCTACTCGGGACGGAGGACGGTACGAGCAGTACTTC. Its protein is CATRDGGRYEQYF.

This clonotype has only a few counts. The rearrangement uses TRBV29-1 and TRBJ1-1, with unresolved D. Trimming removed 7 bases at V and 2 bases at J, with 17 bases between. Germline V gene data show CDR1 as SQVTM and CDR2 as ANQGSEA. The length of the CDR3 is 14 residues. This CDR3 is CSGGPLGLNTEAFF. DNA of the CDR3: TGCAGCGGTGGTCCCCTAGGACTAAACACTGAAGCTTTCTTT.

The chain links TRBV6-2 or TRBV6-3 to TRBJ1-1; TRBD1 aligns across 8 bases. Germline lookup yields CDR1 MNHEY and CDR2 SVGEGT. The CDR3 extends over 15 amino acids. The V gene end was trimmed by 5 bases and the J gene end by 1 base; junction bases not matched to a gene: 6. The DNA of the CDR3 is TGTGCCAGCAGTGACGACAGGGGTTCGAACACTGAAGCTTTCTTT. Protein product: CASSDDRGSNTEAFF.

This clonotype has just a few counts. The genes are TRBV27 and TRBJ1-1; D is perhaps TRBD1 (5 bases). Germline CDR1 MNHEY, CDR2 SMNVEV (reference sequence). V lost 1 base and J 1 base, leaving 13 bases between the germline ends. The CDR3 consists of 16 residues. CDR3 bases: TGTGCCAGCAGTTTATTTCGGGGGGGTAGGAACACTGAAGCTTTCTTT. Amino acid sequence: CASSLFRGGRNTEAFF.

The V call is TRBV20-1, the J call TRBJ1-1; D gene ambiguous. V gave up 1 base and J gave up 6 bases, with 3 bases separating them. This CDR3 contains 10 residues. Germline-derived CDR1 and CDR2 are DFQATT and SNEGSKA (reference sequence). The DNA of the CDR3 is TGCAGTGCTAGAGGATCTGAAGCTTTCTTT. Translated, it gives CSARGSEAFF.

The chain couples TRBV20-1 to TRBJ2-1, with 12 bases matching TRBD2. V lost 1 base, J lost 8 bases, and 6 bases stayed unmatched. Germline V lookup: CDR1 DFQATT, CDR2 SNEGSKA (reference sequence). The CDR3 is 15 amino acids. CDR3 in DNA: TGCAGTGCTAGAGCCCCCCTAGCGGGGGGGCATGAGCAGTTCTTC. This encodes CSARAPLAGGHEQFF.

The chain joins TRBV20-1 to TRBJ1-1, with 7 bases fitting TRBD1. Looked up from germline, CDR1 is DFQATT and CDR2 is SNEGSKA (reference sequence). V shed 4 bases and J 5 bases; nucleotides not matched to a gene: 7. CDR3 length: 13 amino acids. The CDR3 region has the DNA TGCAGTGCTAAGGAGGGGGCGTCTACTGAAGCTTTCTTT. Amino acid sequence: CSAKEGASTEAFF.

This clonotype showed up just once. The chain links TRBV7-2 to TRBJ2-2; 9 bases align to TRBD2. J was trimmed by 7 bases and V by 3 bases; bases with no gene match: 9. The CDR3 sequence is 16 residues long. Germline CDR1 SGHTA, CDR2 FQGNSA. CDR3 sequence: CASSFKASGIVGELFF. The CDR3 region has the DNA TGTGCCAGCAGCTTCAAGGCTAGCGGGATCGTCGGGGAGCTGTTTTTT.

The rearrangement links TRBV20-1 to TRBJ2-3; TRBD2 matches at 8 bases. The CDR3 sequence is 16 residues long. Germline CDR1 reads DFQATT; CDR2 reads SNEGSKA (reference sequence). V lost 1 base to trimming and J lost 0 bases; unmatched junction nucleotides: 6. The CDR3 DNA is TGCAGTGCTAGAGGACATAGCGGGGCTAGCACAGATACGCAGTATTTT. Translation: CSARGHSGASTDTQYF.

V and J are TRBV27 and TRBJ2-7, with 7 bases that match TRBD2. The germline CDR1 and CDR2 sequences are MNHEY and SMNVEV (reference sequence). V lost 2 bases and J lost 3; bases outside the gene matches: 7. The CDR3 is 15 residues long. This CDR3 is CASSLAAGNLYEQYF. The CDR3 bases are TGTGCCAGCAGTTTAGCAGCGGGGAATCTCTACGAGCAGTACTTC.

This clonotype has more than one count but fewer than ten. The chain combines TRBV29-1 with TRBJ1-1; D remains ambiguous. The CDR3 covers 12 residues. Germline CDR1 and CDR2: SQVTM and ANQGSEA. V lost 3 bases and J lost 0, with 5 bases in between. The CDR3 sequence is CSVDLMNTEAFF. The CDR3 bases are TGCAGCGTTGACCTCATGAACACTGAAGCTTTCTTT.

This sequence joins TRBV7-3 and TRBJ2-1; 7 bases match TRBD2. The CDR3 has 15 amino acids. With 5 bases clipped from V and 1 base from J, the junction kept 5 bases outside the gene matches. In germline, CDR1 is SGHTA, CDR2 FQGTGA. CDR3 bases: TGTGCCAGCAGCAGTTGGGGGGGATCCTACAATGAGCAGTTCTTC. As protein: CASSSWGGSYNEQFF. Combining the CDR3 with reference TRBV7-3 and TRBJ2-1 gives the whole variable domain GAGVSQTPSNKVTEKGKYVELRCDPISGHTALYWYRQSLGQGPEFLIYFQGTGAADDSGLPNDRFFAVRPEGSVSTLKIQRTERGDSAVYLCASSSWGGSYNEQFFGPGTRLTVL.

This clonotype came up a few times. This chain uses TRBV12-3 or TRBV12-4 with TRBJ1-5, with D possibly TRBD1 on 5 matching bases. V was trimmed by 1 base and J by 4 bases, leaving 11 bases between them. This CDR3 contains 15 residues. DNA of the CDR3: TGTGCCAGCAGTTTAGGGACGGGGCATAATCAGCCCCAGCATTTT. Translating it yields CASSLGTGHNQPQHF.

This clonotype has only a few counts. CDR3 protein: CASSGDHDPGDTQYF. For the CDR3, the DNA is TGCGCCAGCAGCGGGGACCACGACCCCGGAGATACGCAGTATTTT. The chain links TRBV4-1 to TRBJ2-3, with D possibly being TRBD1 or TRBD2 (5 bases each). The CDR3 spans 15 residues. Trimming cost V 5 bases and J 5 bases, with 17 bases left between them. The germline gives CDR1 MGHRA, CDR2 YSYEKL.

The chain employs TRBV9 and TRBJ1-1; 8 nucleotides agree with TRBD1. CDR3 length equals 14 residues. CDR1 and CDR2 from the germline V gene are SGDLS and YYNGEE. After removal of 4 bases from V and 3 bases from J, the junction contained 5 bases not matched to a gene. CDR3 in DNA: TGTGCCAGCAGCAACCCGACAGGGGACACTGAAGCTTTCTTT. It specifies CASSNPTGDTEAFF.

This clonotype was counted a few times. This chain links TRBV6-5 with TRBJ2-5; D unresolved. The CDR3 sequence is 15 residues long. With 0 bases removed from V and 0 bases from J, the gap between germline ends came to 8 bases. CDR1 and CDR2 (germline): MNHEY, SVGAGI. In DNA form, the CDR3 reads TGTGCCAGCAGTTACTCGTGGGCATACCAAGAGACCCAGTACTTC. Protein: CASSYSWAYQETQYF.

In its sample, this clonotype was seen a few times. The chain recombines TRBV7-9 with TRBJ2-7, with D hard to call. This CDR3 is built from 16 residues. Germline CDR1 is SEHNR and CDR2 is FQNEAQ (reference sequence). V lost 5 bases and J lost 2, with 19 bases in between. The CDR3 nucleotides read TGTGCCAGCAGCGCAAAAACCACATCCACTGCCTACGAGCAGTACTTC. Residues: CASSAKTTSTAYEQYF.

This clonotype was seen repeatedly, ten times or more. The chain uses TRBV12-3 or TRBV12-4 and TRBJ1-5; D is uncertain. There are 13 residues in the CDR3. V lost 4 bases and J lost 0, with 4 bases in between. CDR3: CASSSDSNQPQHF. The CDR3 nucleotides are TGTGCCAGCAGTTCTGATAGCAATCAGCCCCAGCATTTT.

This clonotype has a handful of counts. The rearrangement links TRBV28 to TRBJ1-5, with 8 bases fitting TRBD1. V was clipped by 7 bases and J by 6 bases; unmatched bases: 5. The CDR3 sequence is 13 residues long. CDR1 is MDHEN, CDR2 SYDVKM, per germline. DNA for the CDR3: TGTGCCAGCACCCGGACAGGGAGTCAGCCCCAGCATTTT. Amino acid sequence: CASTRTGSQPQHF. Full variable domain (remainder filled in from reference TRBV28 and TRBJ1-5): DVKVTQSSRYLVKRTGEKVFLECVQDMDHENMFWYRQDPGLGLRLIYFSYDVKMKEKGDIPEGYSVSREKKERFSLILESASTNQTSMYLCASTRTGSQPQHFGDGTRLSIL.

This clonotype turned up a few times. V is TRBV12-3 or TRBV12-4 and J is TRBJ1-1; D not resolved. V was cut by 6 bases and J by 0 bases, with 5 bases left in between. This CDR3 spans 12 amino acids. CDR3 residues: CASRLMNTEAFF. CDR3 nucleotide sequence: TGTGCCAGCAGGCTAATGAACACTGAAGCTTTCTTT.

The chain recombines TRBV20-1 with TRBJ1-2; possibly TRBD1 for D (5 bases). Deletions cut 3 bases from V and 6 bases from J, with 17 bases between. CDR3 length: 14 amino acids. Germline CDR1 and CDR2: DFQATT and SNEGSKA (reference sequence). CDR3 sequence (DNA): TGCAGTGCTAGGGAATACTCCCGGGACGATGGCTACACCTTC. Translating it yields CSAREYSRDDGYTF.